The next 30 T cell receptor beta chains were all read from a single sample in a study of CD8+ T cells in alopecia areata (dated by TCRdb to 2016 to 2019). In light of the paper, this sample's treatment or condition label describes: oral pan-JAK inhibitor, 5-10 mg twice daily. The method was the immunoSEQ multiplex PCR assay. RNA was extracted from all samples and reverse transcribed into cDNA, which served as template for TCR sequencing. Entries here come from immuneACCESS through TCRdb and include only in-frame sequences with V and J called. Some clones fail to appear in such tables; in the studies checked, an unresolved V gene covers under half of the shortfall, and the cause of the remainder is unknown. Counted in this sample were under 300,000 clones; 60% of them appeared once. Roughly 0.88% of the sample comes from the top ten. Sample: CD4+ T cells sorted from blood, taken around week 53, from a patient treated with tofacitinib. These receptor sequences come from a human donor with alopecia areata.

The chain links TRBV9 to TRBJ1-2, with unresolved D. CDR1 SGDLS and CDR2 YYNGEE come from the germline V gene. This CDR3 region has 15 residues. V was cut by 1 base and J by 0 bases, with 10 bases left in between. This chain's CDR3 is CASSVSQVSNYGYTF. CDR3 bases: TGTGCCAGCAGCGTATCCCAGGTTTCTAACTATGGCTACACCTTC.

This clone was seen a handful of times. The chain couples TRBV9 to TRBJ1-4; D remains unclear. V was shortened by 0 bases and J by 0 bases, with 6 bases between the two germline ends. The CDR3 spans 15 residues. Looked up from germline, CDR1 is SGDLS and CDR2 is YYNGEE. In DNA, the CDR3 is TGTGCCAGCAGCGTAGCGGGTGCAACTAATGAAAAACTGTTTTTT. Translated, it gives CASSVAGATNEKLFF.

The V call is TRBV30, the J call TRBJ1-1; D is possibly TRBD1 (5 bases). The CDR3 totals 13 residues. The V end was cut by 7 bases, the J end by 0 bases, with 12 bases between. In germline, CDR1 is GTSNPN, CDR2 SVGIG (reference sequence). CDR3 nucleotide sequence: TGTGCCTCGAACAGGCGGGTGAACACTGAAGCTTTCTTT. This gives the protein CASNRRVNTEAFF.

The chain joins TRBV25-1 to TRBJ2-1; D may be TRBD1 or TRBD2 (5 bases each). The CDR3 is 12 residues long. Germline-derived CDR1 and CDR2 are MGHDK and SYGVNS. V shed 6 bases and J shed 7 bases, with 10 bases lying between them. CDR3 bases: TGTGCCAGCAGGAGCGAGGGGAATGAGCAGTTCTTC. The encoded protein is CASRSEGNEQFF.

This clone was found a few times. This chain links TRBV4-2 with TRBJ1-6; no reliable D call. CDR1 is LGHNA, CDR2 YNFKEQ, per germline. CDR3 length: 16 amino acids. V was shortened by 0 bases and J by 0 bases, with 6 bases between the two germline ends. The CDR3 coding sequence is TGTGCCAGCAGCCAAGATGAGGACTCCTATAATTCACCCCTCCACTTT. The encoded protein is CASSQDEDSYNSPLHF.

This clone was counted between two and nine times. The chain joins TRBV9 to TRBJ2-3, with 11 positions matching TRBD2. The V and J ends lost 3 bases and 0 bases, in that order; junction bases with no gene match: 12. Germline V gene data show CDR1 as SGDLS and CDR2 as YYNGEE. The CDR3 spans 19 residues. The CDR3 bases are TGTGCCAGCAGCGCCCGGCTAGCGGGGGGAGGAACTAGCACAGATACGCAGTATTTT. Translation gives CASSARLAGGGTSTDTQYF.

The V gene is TRBV2, the J gene TRBJ2-6; 8 nucleotides match TRBD2. This CDR3 has 16 residues. With V trimmed by 1 base and J by 2 bases, 1 base remained unmatched. The V gene's germline CDR1 is SNHLY and CDR2 FYNNEI. In nucleotides, the CDR3 is TGTGCCAGCAGTGAAGTCGGGGGGGCTGGGGCCAACGTCCTGACTTTC. This codes for CASSEVGGAGANVLTF.

The chain joins TRBV4-2 to TRBJ2-1, with TRBD2 matching over 7 bases. The germline V gene has CDR1 LGHNA and CDR2 YNFKEQ. Trimming took 1 base from V and 7 from J; bases not matched to a gene: 4. CDR3 length: 14 residues. CDR3 in amino acids: CASSQVPSGNEQFF. Written as DNA, the CDR3 is TGTGCCAGCAGCCAAGTCCCTAGCGGAAATGAGCAGTTCTTC.

This chain connects TRBV6-5 to TRBJ2-5; D possibly uses TRBD1 or TRBD2 (5 bases each). With 5 bases removed from V and 4 bases from J, the gap between germline ends came to 11 bases. CDR1 is MNHEY and CDR2 is SVGAGI in the germline V gene. This CDR3 spans 13 amino acids. CDR3 bases: TGTGCCAGCAGTCCGCCCGGGACAGAGACCCAGTACTTC. Its translation: CASSPPGTETQYF.

There are a few counts of this clone. The J gene is TRBJ2-5, the V gene TRBV5-1; 7 bases align to TRBD2. The CDR3 length is 15 residues. Germline CDR1 and CDR2: SGHRS and YFSETQ. With 4 bases clipped from V and 3 bases from J, the junction kept 9 bases outside the gene matches. The CDR3 loop reads CASSPRSGEKETQYF. CDR3 DNA sequence: TGCGCCAGCAGCCCACGGAGCGGGGAGAAAGAGACCCAGTACTTC.

This clone was picked up a small number of times. The CDR3 DNA follows: TGTGCCAGCTCACCAAACCTTGGGAGTAATTCACCCCTCCACTTT. Translating it yields CASSPNLGSNSPLHF. V usage is TRBV18 and J usage is TRBJ1-6; the D is unclear. CDR1 is KGHSH and CDR2 is LQKENI in the germline V gene. CDR3 length: 15 amino acids. The ends were cut back, 2 bases at V and 6 bases at J, with 11 bases in the middle.

A few counts support this clone. The CDR3 region is CASSPGVSGANVLTF. In DNA form, the CDR3 reads TGTGCCAGCAGCCCGGGGGTCTCTGGGGCCAACGTCCTGACTTTC. The chain joins TRBV5-6 to TRBJ2-6; D might be TRBD2 (6 bases). The germline CDR1 and CDR2 sequences are SGHDT and YYEEEE. The CDR3 covers 15 residues. Trimming cost V 4 bases and J 0 bases, with 8 bases left between them.

The J gene is TRBJ1-2, the V gene TRBV30, with TRBD1 identical over 9 bases. Germline V gene sequence: CDR1 GTSNPN, CDR2 SVGIG (reference sequence). The CDR3 consists of 14 residues. Unmatched junction bases numbered 6, after V lost 4 bases and J lost 3 bases. Here the CDR3 reads CAWIRDRADYGYTF. The CDR3 DNA is TGTGCCTGGATTCGGGACAGGGCTGACTATGGCTACACCTTC.

The gene calls are TRBV30 and TRBJ2-1, with TRBD2 matching over 10 bases. Germline assignment: CDR1 GTSNPN and CDR2 SVGIG (reference sequence). This CDR3 is built from 15 residues. With V trimmed by 0 bases and J by 7 bases, 6 bases remained unmatched. This CDR3 is CAWSVLAGYDNEQFF. Written as DNA, the CDR3 is TGTGCCTGGAGTGTACTAGCGGGGTATGATAATGAGCAGTTCTTC.

The gene calls are TRBV29-1 and TRBJ1-1, with unresolved D. The CDR3 has 12 residues. Germline CDR1 and CDR2: SQVTM and ANQGSEA. V was trimmed by 4 bases and J by 0 bases, leaving 6 bases between them. The CDR3 sequence: CSVAKMNTEAFF. The CDR3 DNA is TGCAGCGTTGCGAAGATGAACACTGAAGCTTTCTTT.

The J gene is TRBJ1-6, the V gene TRBV14, with unresolved D. The germline gives CDR1 SGHDN, CDR2 FVKESK. This CDR3 spans 14 amino acids. The germline V and J ends were trimmed by 4 bases and 9 bases, with 13 bases remaining between them. DNA of the CDR3: TGTGCCAGCAGCCCCTCGTCAGGCTTTTCACCCCTCCACTTT. Protein product: CASSPSSGFSPLHF.

V gene TRBV9 combines with J gene TRBJ2-3, with 7 positions matching TRBD1. In germline, CDR1 is SGDLS, CDR2 YYNGEE. V gave up 4 bases and J gave up 2 bases; unmatched junction bases: 4. The CDR3 sequence is 14 residues long. Here the CDR3 DNA reads TGTGCCAGCAGCCAGGGACAGTTCACAGATACGCAGTATTTT. It encodes CASSQGQFTDTQYF.

This clone was counted between two and nine times. This sequence joins TRBV6-1 and TRBJ2-7; D may be TRBD1 (6 bases). This CDR3 region has 13 residues. V was shortened by 5 bases and J by 1 base, with 9 bases between the two germline ends. Germline V lookup: CDR1 MNHNS, CDR2 SASEGT. The CDR3 loop reads CASSSGVSYEQYF. The CDR3 nucleotides are TGTGCCAGCAGTTCAGGGGTTTCCTACGAGCAGTACTTC.

This clone was seen a handful of times. The V and J genes are TRBV6-5 and TRBJ1-2; maybe TRBD1 (6 bases). Trimming took off 8 bases at V and 6 bases at J, with 10 bases between the two ends. CDR1 is MNHEY and CDR2 is SVGAGI in the germline V gene. The CDR3 spans 11 residues. The CDR3 spells CASAQGHGYTF. The CDR3 coding sequence is TGTGCCAGCGCACAGGGACATGGCTACACCTTC.

The chain employs TRBV30 and TRBJ2-7; D uncertain. Per germline, CDR1 GTSNPN and CDR2 SVGIG (reference sequence). V lost 1 base to trimming and J lost 1 base, with 5 bases between them. The CDR3 is 12 amino acids. The chain's CDR3 is CAWSAVSYEQYF. DNA for the CDR3: TGTGCCTGGAGTGCGGTGTCCTACGAGCAGTACTTC.

This clone was observed a handful of times. The chain is built from TRBV7-3 and TRBJ2-5; 7 bases line up with TRBD1. V shed 2 bases and J 4 bases; nucleotides not matched to a gene: 7. Germline CDR1 and CDR2: SGHTA and FQGTGA. This CDR3 has 15 amino acids. CDR3 bases: TGTGCCAGCAGCTTACGACAGGGTAGGGGAGAGACCCAGTACTTC. Its protein product is CASSLRQGRGETQYF.

The chain has TRBV29-1 and TRBJ1-5, with D perhaps TRBD1 (6 bases). The CDR3 has 14 residues. With 6 bases removed from V and 1 base from J, the gap between germline ends came to 13 bases. Per germline, CDR1 SQVTM and CDR2 ANQGSEA. The CDR3 nucleotides are TGCAGCGTAGGTACAGGGACGAGCAATCAGCCCCAGCATTTT. It encodes CSVGTGTSNQPQHF.

The chain has TRBV7-9 and TRBJ1-3; the match to TRBD1 covers 7 bases. The J segment lost 2 bases and the V segment lost 6 bases, leaving 10 bases of the junction unmatched. The CDR3 has 16 amino acids. Per the germline V gene, CDR1 is SEHNR and CDR2 is FQNEAQ (reference sequence). The CDR3 bases are TGTGCCAGCAGGCCGAACAGGGGCTATGCTGGAAACACCATATATTTT. This sequence encodes CASRPNRGYAGNTIYF.

The V call is TRBV29-1, the J call TRBJ2-5, with D possibly TRBD2 on 6 matching bases. The CDR3 is 11 amino acids. Germline CDR1 reads SQVTM; CDR2 reads ANQGSEA. Trimming took 5 bases from V and 2 from J, leaving 6 bases between them. The CDR3 DNA is TGCAGCGTTCGGGGGCAAGAGACCCAGTACTTC. It specifies CSVRGQETQYF. Complete variable domain (other parts from reference TRBV29-1 and TRBJ2-5): SAVISQKPSRDICQRGTSLTIQCQVDSQVTMMFWYRQQPGQSLTLIATANQGSEATYESGFVIDKFPISRPNLTFSTLTVSNMSPEDSSIYLCSVRGQETQYFGPGTRLLVL.

The rearrangement joins TRBV5-6 to TRBJ2-7; D remains unclear. Deletions cut 4 bases from V and 3 bases from J, with 20 bases between. The CDR3 loop spans 16 amino acids. In germline, CDR1 is SGHDT, CDR2 YYEEEE. The CDR3 loop is CASSPALLSGDYEQYF. The CDR3 nucleotides read TGTGCCAGCAGCCCCGCGCTCCTGTCTGGGGACTACGAGCAGTACTTC.

This clone occurred a few times. V and J are TRBV5-6 and TRBJ2-1; TRBD1 matches at 10 bases. Germline CDR1 is SGHDT and CDR2 is YYEEEE. The CDR3 totals 16 residues. The V gene end was trimmed by 4 bases and the J gene end by 5 bases; junction bases not matched to a gene: 9. The CDR3 here is CASSGSGTGVHNEQFF. As DNA, the CDR3 is TGTGCCAGCAGCGGTTCCGGGACAGGGGTCCACAATGAGCAGTTCTTC.

The chain joins TRBV19 to TRBJ1-5, with 9 bases that match TRBD1. Germline V CDR1 and CDR2: LNHDA, SQIVND (reference sequence). Germline trimming cut 3 bases from V and 6 bases from J; bases unmatched to any gene: 3. CDR3 length: 14 residues. The CDR3 region has the DNA TGTGCCAGTAGTATGACAGGGGGAGGTCAGCCCCAGCATTTT. It is translated as CASSMTGGGQPQHF.

This clone was counted between two and nine times. The V and J genes are TRBV29-1 and TRBJ2-7; maybe TRBD1 (5 bases). V lost 3 bases and J lost 5, with 8 bases in between. The CDR3 has 11 residues. The germline V gene encodes CDR1 SQVTM and CDR2 ANQGSEA. The CDR3 region has the DNA TGCAGCGTTGAGAGACAGCACGAGCAGTACTTC. It encodes CSVERQHEQYF.

This chain connects TRBV5-4 to TRBJ2-3; D might be TRBD2 (7 bases). Germline lookup yields CDR1 SGHNT and CDR2 YYREEE (reference sequence). Trimming removed 4 bases from V and 4 bases from J, with 19 bases in between. CDR3 length: 16 residues. CDR3 nucleotide sequence: TGTGCCAGCAGCCTAAAACGGGGCGGGGGCGCAGATACGCAGTATTTT. Its protein product is CASSLKRGGGADTQYF. The full variable domain, completed using reference TRBV5-4 and TRBJ2-3, is ETGVTQSPTHLIKTRGQQVTLRCSSQSGHNTVSWYQQALGQGPQFIFQYYREEENGRGNFPPRFSGLQFPNYSSELNVNALELDDSALYLCASSLKRGGGADTQYFGPGTRLTVL.

The chain combines TRBV4-3 with TRBJ1-2; TRBD1 agrees at 8 bases. CDR3 length: 14 residues. With 4 bases clipped from V and 2 bases from J, the junction kept 3 bases outside the gene matches. Germline values: CDR1 LGHNA, CDR2 YSLEER. This chain's CDR3 is CASSRTGTNYGYTF. For the CDR3, the DNA is TGCGCCAGCAGCCGGACAGGGACGAACTATGGCTACACCTTC.